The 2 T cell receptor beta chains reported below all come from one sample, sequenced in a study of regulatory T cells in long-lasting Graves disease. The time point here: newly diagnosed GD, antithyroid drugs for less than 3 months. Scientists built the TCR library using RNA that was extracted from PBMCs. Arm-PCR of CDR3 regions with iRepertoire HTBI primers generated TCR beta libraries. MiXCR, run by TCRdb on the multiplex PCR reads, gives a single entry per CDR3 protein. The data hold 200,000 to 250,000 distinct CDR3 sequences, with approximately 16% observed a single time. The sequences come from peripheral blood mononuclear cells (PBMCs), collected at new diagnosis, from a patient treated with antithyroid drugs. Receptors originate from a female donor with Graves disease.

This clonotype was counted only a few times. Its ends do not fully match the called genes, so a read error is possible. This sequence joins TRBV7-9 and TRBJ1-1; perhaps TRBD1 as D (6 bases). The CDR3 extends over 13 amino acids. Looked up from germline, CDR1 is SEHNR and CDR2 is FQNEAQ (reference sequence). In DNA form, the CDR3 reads TGTGCCAGCGGTTCTCAGGGGAAGGCTGAGGCTTTCTTT. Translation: CASGSQGKAEAFF. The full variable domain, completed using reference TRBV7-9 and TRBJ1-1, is DTGVSQNPRHKITKRGQNVTFRCDPISEHNRLYWYRQTLGQGPEFLTYFQNEAQLEKSRLLSDRFSAERPKGSFSTLEIQRTEQGDSAMYLCASGSQGKAEAFFGQGTRLTVV.

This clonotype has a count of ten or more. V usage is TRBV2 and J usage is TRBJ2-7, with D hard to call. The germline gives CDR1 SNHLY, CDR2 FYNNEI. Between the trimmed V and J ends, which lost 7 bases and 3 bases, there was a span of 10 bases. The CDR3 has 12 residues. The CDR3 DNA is TGTGCCAGCATGGGGTTACGCTACGAGCAGTACTTC. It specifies CASMGLRYEQYF.